This T cell receptor (beta chain) is drawn from a study of T cell responses to AZD1222 COVID-19 vaccine. Study-wide context: Pooling covered second doses at about 4 or about 12 weeks.

Regarding the study as a whole: White British ancestry dominated among donors, who included more females, and clonal diversity was possibly underestimated. Within unmutated variant regions lay the reported targets of nearly half of spike-specific TCRs.

Assay: immunoSEQ multiplex PCR; the TCRdb copy retains only in-frame clones and omits some. The table has about 81,000 clones, roughly nine tenths seen once; the top ten hold roughly 4.9%. Germline V CDR1 and CDR2: SEHNR, FQNEAQ (reference sequence). This CDR3 comprises 14 residues. V was trimmed by 5 bases and J by 6 bases, leaving 14 bases between them. With respect to this clone: Antigen specificity is unknown.

The clonotype originates from an adult in good health. The rearrangement joins TRBV7-9 to TRBJ1-5; no firm D call. Material: peripheral blood, obtained on day 0 of AZD1222 vaccination. The CDR3 sequence is CASSLGSSGQPQHF. CDR3 nucleotide sequence: TGTGCCAGCAGCCTGGGATCCTCTGGTCAGCCCCAGCATTTT.